A single sample is the source of the 20 T cell receptor beta chains below, sequenced in a study of blood T cell repertoires in COVID-19. Only in-frame clones appear in the TCRdb table, and some are missing; sequencing was by immunoSEQ multiplex PCR. Of some 350,000 clones detected, roughly nine tenths appear once; the ten largest clones hold over 0.95%. Sequenced sample: PBMCs or T cells enriched from blood (not recorded which). Receptors were obtained from a man younger than 30 who had recovered from COVID-19.

The chain uses TRBV20-1 and TRBJ2-7; 9 bases line up with TRBD2. J lost 0 bases, V lost 3 bases, and 15 bases had no gene match. Germline assignment: CDR1 DFQATT and CDR2 SNEGSKA (reference sequence). The CDR3 runs to 18 residues. The CDR3 nucleotides read TGCAGTGCTAGTCCCACTAGCGGGCGTTTTCTAAGCTCCTACGAGCAGTACTTC. It encodes CSASPTSGRFLSSYEQYF.

V is TRBV27 and J is TRBJ1-5; no clear D. The CDR3 covers 13 residues. CDR1 and CDR2 from the germline V gene are MNHEY and SMNVEV (reference sequence). With 3 bases removed from V and 7 bases from J, the gap between germline ends came to 10 bases. The CDR3: CASSFFEGQPQHF. DNA of the CDR3: TGTGCCAGCAGTTTTTTTGAGGGCCAGCCCCAGCATTTT.

Worth noting for this clone: Different DNA sequences within this sample yield the same CDR3. The chain couples TRBV5-4 to TRBJ1-4; tentative D call: TRBD1 (6 bases). The CDR3 runs 14 residues. Trimming took off 10 bases at V and 6 bases at J, with 19 bases between the two ends. Germline values: CDR1 SGHNT, CDR2 YYREEE (reference sequence). The CDR3 sequence is CARGAGGRDEKLFF. The CDR3 bases are TGTGCCCGCGGGGCGGGGGGGCGGGATGAAAAACTGTTTTTT.

The chain carries TRBV18 and TRBJ2-2; D may be TRBD2 (6 bases). V was clipped by 6 bases and J by 6 bases, with 29 bases between them. The CDR3 totals 19 residues. Germline V CDR1 and CDR2: KGHSH, LQKENI. CDR3 nucleotide sequence: TGTGCCAGCTCTTCTATGGCCCTTAGGACTAATAGACGTCCCGGGGAGCTGTTTTTT. Residues: CASSSMALRTNRRPGELFF.

The chain recombines TRBV7-9 with TRBJ2-1; TRBD2 agrees at 7 bases. The CDR3 sequence is 15 residues long. Germline V gene data show CDR1 as SEHNR and CDR2 as FQNEAQ (reference sequence). The trim removed 7 bases at V and 6 bases at J, leaving 12 bases unmatched. The chain's CDR3 is CASTSGGRSFNEQFF. The DNA for the CDR3 is TGTGCCAGCACCTCGGGAGGAAGGTCTTTCAATGAGCAGTTCTTC.

V is TRBV7-9 and J is TRBJ2-3; possible D gene TRBD2, 5 bases. Germline assignment: CDR1 SEHNR and CDR2 FQNEAQ (reference sequence). The CDR3 spans 14 residues. Trimming cost V 5 bases and J 2 bases, with 11 bases left between them. CDR3 residues: CASSPGRDTDTQYF. As DNA, the CDR3 is TGTGCCAGCAGCCCAGGCCGGGACACAGATACGCAGTATTTT.

The rearrangement uses TRBV6-1 and TRBJ2-2; maybe TRBD2 (5 bases). The length of the CDR3 is 15 residues. Germline values: CDR1 MNHNS, CDR2 SASEGT. Between the trimmed V and J ends, which lost 2 bases and 4 bases, there was a span of 11 bases. This CDR3 reads CASSELGSGTGELFF. CDR3 bases: TGTGCCAGCAGTGAATTGGGGAGTGGCACCGGGGAGCTGTTTTTT.

The chain joins TRBV14 to TRBJ2-3; D not resolved. V lost 1 base and J lost 1, with 6 bases in between. The CDR3 sequence is 14 residues long. Per germline, CDR1 SGHDN and CDR2 FVKESK. The CDR3 coding sequence is TGTGCCAGCAGCCAAGTAACAGGCACAGATACGCAGTATTTT. Translation gives CASSQVTGTDTQYF.

This clone appeared once. The gene calls are TRBV12-3 or TRBV12-4 and TRBJ2-1, with 7 bases aligning to TRBD2. The length of the CDR3 is 13 residues. V lost 3 bases and J lost 7; bases outside the gene matches: 3. The CDR3 is CASSFAGGNEQFF. As DNA, the CDR3 is TGTGCCAGCAGTTTTGCCGGGGGGAATGAGCAGTTCTTC.

The chain employs TRBV5-1 and TRBJ2-1, with 9 bases fitting TRBD1. The V gene end was trimmed by 3 bases and the J gene end by 5 bases; junction bases not matched to a gene: 6. The CDR3 is made up of 15 amino acids. Looked up from germline, CDR1 is SGHRS and CDR2 is YFSETQ. CDR3: CASSSQQGADNEQFF. CDR3 bases: TGCGCCAGCAGCTCCCAACAGGGGGCGGACAATGAGCAGTTCTTC.

The CDR3 DNA is TGTGCCAGCAGCGTTCTCGGACAGAACACTGAAGCTTTCTTT. Translated, it gives CASSVLGQNTEAFF. The chain couples TRBV25-1 to TRBJ1-1; weak D call: TRBD1 (5 bases). Germline-derived CDR1 and CDR2 are MGHDK and SYGVNS. The CDR3 contains 14 residues. The V gene lost 6 bases and the J gene lost 1 base, with 12 bases spanning the gap.

V and J are TRBV13 and TRBJ2-5; 7 bases are shared with TRBD1. This CDR3 spans 14 amino acids. Per the germline V gene, CDR1 is PRHDT and CDR2 is FYEKMQ (reference sequence). Unmatched junction bases numbered 5, after V lost 3 bases and J lost 4 bases. CDR3 nucleotides: TGTGCCAGCAGCTTGACAGGGCAGGGAGAGACCCAGTACTTC. It yields the protein CASSLTGQGETQYF.

The chain combines TRBV13 with TRBJ2-7; the D is unclear. This CDR3 has 12 residues. The V and J ends lost 8 bases and 6 bases respectively, with 14 bases between them. CDR1 and CDR2 from the germline V gene are PRHDT and FYEKMQ (reference sequence). The DNA for the CDR3 is TGTGCCAGCGGTGGAGCATCCAGCGAGCAGTACTTC. Encoded protein: CASGGASSEQYF.

This clone was counted once. This chain joins TRBV24-1 and TRBJ2-7, with 8 bases identical to TRBD1. The CDR3 is 14 amino acids. V shed 8 bases, J shed 5 bases, and the junction held 10 bases outside the gene matches. In germline, CDR1 is KGHDR, CDR2 SFDVKD. CDR3 DNA sequence: TGTGCCACCACGTTGCCGACAGGGGTCCACGAGCAGTACTTC. Protein sequence: CATTLPTGVHEQYF.

The V call is TRBV11-2, the J call TRBJ1-4; 8 positions match TRBD1. Trimming removed 3 bases from V and 6 bases from J; junction bases left unmatched: 6. CDR1 is SGHAT, CDR2 FQNNGV, per germline. This CDR3 region has 15 residues. CDR3 bases: TGTGCCAGCAGCTTGACAGGGGTTAGCTATGAAAAACTGTTTTTT. Its protein product is CASSLTGVSYEKLFF.

This clone was detected a few times. The J gene is TRBJ2-5, the V gene TRBV11-1; TRBD2 matches 13 bases. The CDR3 contains 14 residues. V shed 5 bases and J 7 bases; nucleotides not matched to a gene: 4. From germline, CDR1 is SGHAT and CDR2 FQDESV (reference sequence). In DNA form, the CDR3 reads TGTGCCAGCAGCCCGGGACTAGCGGGGCGGACCCAGTACTTC. Its protein is CASSPGLAGRTQYF.

J is TRBJ2-2 and V is TRBV27; D is unclear. The CDR3 is 13 amino acids. From germline, CDR1 is MNHEY and CDR2 SMNVEV (reference sequence). The V end was cut by 6 bases, the J end by 4 bases, with 9 bases between. The CDR3 DNA is TGTGCCAGCAGCTTCAAGAGCACCGGGGAGCTGTTTTTT. Translation gives CASSFKSTGELFF.

This chain links TRBV5-1 with TRBJ2-7, with D unclear. The CDR3 contains 15 residues. Trimming took 1 base from V and 0 from J, leaving 11 bases between them. The germline V gene encodes CDR1 SGHRS and CDR2 YFSETQ. For the CDR3, the DNA is TGCGCCAGCAGCTTGTCGCCAGGAAGCTCCTACGAGCAGTACTTC. Translating it yields CASSLSPGSSYEQYF.

V usage is TRBV12-3 or TRBV12-4 and J usage is TRBJ1-2; weak D call: TRBD1 (6 bases). CDR3 length equals 13 residues. V dropped 6 bases and J dropped 2 bases, with 10 bases sitting between them. The CDR3 spells CASSRTVNYGYTF. CDR3 sequence (DNA): TGTGCCAGCAGCCGGACAGTCAACTATGGCTACACCTTC.

This clone was seen only a few times. This rearrangement joins TRBV6-6 to TRBJ1-1, with D unresolved. The V and J ends lost 5 bases and 7 bases respectively, with 8 bases between them. The CDR3 is 11 amino acids. CDR1 is MNHNY and CDR2 is SVGAGI in the germline V gene (reference sequence). The CDR3 nucleotides are TGTGCCAGCAGTCAGGCGGTTGAAGCTTTCTTT. It encodes CASSQAVEAFF.